This T cell receptor (beta chain) was observed in a study of cytomegalovirus exposure and HLA in healthy donors. The CDR3 contains 15 residues. With 1 base clipped from V and 7 bases from J, the junction kept 4 bases outside the gene matches. Germline V CDR1 and CDR2: SEHNR, FQNEAQ (reference sequence). The primer mix had 60 Vbeta and 13 Jbeta primers. The table came from immunoSEQ multiplex PCR; TCRdb's copy has only in-frame clones and leaves some out. This table has roughly 120,000 clones, around 83% appearing once. This TCR was sampled from a woman under 30 in good health and CMV-seropositive. Specimen: PBMCs. The gene calls are TRBV7-9 and TRBJ1-6; 7 bases line up with TRBD1. CDR3 nucleotide sequence: TGTGCCAGCAGCTTAGACCAACAGGGGAATTCACCCCTCCACTTT. Translation gives CASSLDQQGNSPLHF.